Here is one T cell receptor (beta chain) with its context. Its antigen is currently not known. No base qualities exist here, and no much larger clone lies one base off it. V and J are truncated by 8 bases and 1 base respectively, leaving an intervening sequence of 15 bases. CDR1 and CDR2 are read off the germline V gene as KGHSH and LQKENI. Its CDR3 holds 15 amino acids, cysteine through phenylalanine. The retained sequence is limited to the CDR3, 45 bases, with the frame set at the first base. This record comes from a study of blood T cell repertoires in COVID-19 (dated by TCRdb to the early 2020s). Background on the whole study: The collaborator samples originated in the United States, Italy and Spain and spanned the acute and convalescent phases of COVID-19. The prospective study material was composed of cDNA or gDNA derived from T cells, B-cell-depleted T cells, or PBMCs. Deeply sampled blood TCRbeta repertoires from subjects exposed to, actively infected with, or recovered from COVID-19 were included in the dataset. The repertoires were made available in a free public database intended to serve as a resource for research on the immune response to SARS-CoV-2. The samples were drawn from the first 160 participants of the ongoing ImmuneRACE study and from 1,254 subjects provided by 6 global collaborators. Nearly every sample came with metadata listing a de-identified subject ID, COVID-19 status, age in years and sex. Where available, HLA class I and class II types were taken from metadata supplied by the sample provider and were not determined by assay-based typing.

TCRbeta CDR3 regions were amplified from genomic DNA using the immunoSEQ Assay, a bias-controlled multiplex PCR. Processing in the source paper ran as follows. Nucleated cell counts per sample were estimated from amplification of reference gene primers within the assay. To quantify the absolute abundance of each unique TCRbeta CDR3 rearrangement, sequence reads were collapsed and filtered. For each sample, productive Simpson clonality was calculated by taking the square root of Simpson's diversity index across productive rearrangements. TCRdb stores this immuneACCESS table with in-frame sequences only. Part of the clones is absent; in the studies checked, under half of the shortfall reflects unresolved V genes, and no reason is known for the rest. V and J calls and clone size come straight from that table; D and trimming were deduced from the DNA. The sample data list 200,000 to 250,000 clones, and 80% to 90% of these were observed just once. The ten most abundant clones make up roughly 3.7% of the sample.

The paper's findings and limits, for the study overall: Clinical and demographic metadata were provided uncurated, with the amount varying by source and participant.

Enrolling through a virtual design, the prospective study's participants ranged in age from about 18 to 89 years and lived across more than 20 United States geographic areas. Cohort assignment in the prospective study relied on participant-reported clinical history from a screening survey and a study questionnaire. A participant counted as exposed if, within 2 weeks of entering the study, that participant had been in contact with someone who had a PCR-confirmed or clinician-diagnosed COVID-19 case. In the prospective study, whole blood, serum and a nasopharyngeal or oropharyngeal swab were collected from each participant by mobile phlebotomists. Participants in the prospective study had the option to provide additional blood draws and questionnaires over a roughly 2-month period. Before DNA extraction, prospective study blood samples were shipped either frozen or at room temperature.

Sequencing input: PBMCs or T cells enriched from blood (not recorded which). This receptor was obtained from a woman between 25 and 40 years old who had been exposed to COVID-19. The receptor chain draws on TRBV18 and TRBJ2-1; the D region possibly corresponds to TRBD1 (6 bases align). The CDR3 reads CASVTGMGSYNEQFF. The sequenced DNA is TGTGCCAGCGTTACAGGGATGGGGTCCTACAATGAGCAGTTCTTC.